The clone carrying this TCR beta chain was counted only a few times. In the authors' methods: Nucleated cell counts were estimated from reference gene primer amplification. The repertoire was sequenced with immunoSEQ multiplex PCR; TCRdb's copy has only in-frame clones and lacks some. The D gene and trimming were derived from the DNA, and the V and J assignments and clone size from that table. The sample has more than 200,000 clones; 70% to 90% are singletons. The data belong to a study of blood T cell repertoires in COVID-19. Across the study: Specimens from acute and convalescent COVID-19 originated in the United States, Italy and Spain. PBMCs, B-cell-depleted T cells, or T cells were the source of the cDNA or gDNA that made up the material.

This CDR3 is 13 amino acids long. V was trimmed by 6 bases and J by 1 base, leaving 9 bases between them. Sequencing used peripheral blood. The V call is TRBV12-3 or TRBV12-4, the J call TRBJ1-1; TRBD1 is a possible D gene (6 bases). The clonotype was recovered from a man in his thirties or forties with active or convalescent COVID-19. The CDR3 is CASRARGNTEAFF. In nucleotides, the CDR3 is TGTGCCAGCAGGGCCAGGGGGAACACTGAAGCTTTCTTT.